This T cell receptor beta chain was sequenced in a study of vaccination effects on CD4 cells after COVID-19. Antigen-specific CD4+ T cells expanded by the ViraFEST assay with viral peptide pools were then sequenced. Culture lasted around eleven days before CD4+ T cell isolation. The culture medium for roughly 1.9 million PBMC per well included 9.5 to 10 IU/ml IL-2 and around 10 ug/ml peptides. CDR1 is SQVTM and CDR2 is ANQGSEA in the germline V gene. The CDR3 covers 15 residues. The V and J ends lost 7 bases and 2 bases respectively, with 20 bases between them. Concerning this clone itself: Its antigen is unknown.

Notes on the study in general: Long after vaccination, the clones induced by infection and by vaccine shrank markedly in size. Cross-reaction with common cold coronaviruses was seen in only 1 of 255 vaccine-induced clones from healthy vaccinees.

Libraries were prepared by immunoSEQ multiplex PCR; TCRdb keeps only in-frame clonotypes and omits some of them. The sample records roughly 14,000 clones, 76% being singletons. This receptor was taken from a human donor who received a COVID-19 vaccine. The sample was CD4+ T cells from PBMCs cultured with HCoV-229E spike peptides, taken before COVID-19 vaccination. This chain links TRBV29-1 with TRBJ1-2; no clear D gene. CDR3 sequence reads: CSAQGSLESNYGYTF. Written as DNA, the CDR3 is TGCAGCGCCCAAGGCAGCCTGGAATCCAACTATGGCTACACCTTC.